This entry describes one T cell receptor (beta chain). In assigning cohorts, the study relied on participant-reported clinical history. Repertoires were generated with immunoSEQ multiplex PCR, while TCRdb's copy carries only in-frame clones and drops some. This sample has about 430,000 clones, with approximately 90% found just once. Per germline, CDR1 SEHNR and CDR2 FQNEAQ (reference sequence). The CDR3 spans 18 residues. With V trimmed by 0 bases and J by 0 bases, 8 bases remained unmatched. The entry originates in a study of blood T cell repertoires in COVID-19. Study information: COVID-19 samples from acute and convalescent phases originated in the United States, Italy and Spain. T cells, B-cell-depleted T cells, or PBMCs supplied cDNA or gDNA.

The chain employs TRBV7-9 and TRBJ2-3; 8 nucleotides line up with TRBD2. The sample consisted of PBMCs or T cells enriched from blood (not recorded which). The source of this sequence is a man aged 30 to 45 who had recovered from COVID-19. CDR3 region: CASSLAAISGTSTDTQYF. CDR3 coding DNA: TGTGCCAGCAGCTTAGCGGCTATTAGCGGGACTAGCACAGATACGCAGTATTTT.